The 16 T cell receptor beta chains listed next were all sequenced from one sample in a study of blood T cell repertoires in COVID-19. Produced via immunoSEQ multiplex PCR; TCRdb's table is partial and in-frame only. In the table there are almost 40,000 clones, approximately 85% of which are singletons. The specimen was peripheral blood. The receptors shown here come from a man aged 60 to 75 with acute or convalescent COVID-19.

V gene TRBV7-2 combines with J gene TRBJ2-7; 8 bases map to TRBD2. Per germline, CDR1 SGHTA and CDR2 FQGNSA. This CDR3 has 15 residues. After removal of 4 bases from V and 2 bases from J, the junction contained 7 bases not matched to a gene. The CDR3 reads CASSSRGGEPYEQYF. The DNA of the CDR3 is TGTGCCAGCAGCTCCCGGGGGGGGGAGCCCTACGAGCAGTACTTC.

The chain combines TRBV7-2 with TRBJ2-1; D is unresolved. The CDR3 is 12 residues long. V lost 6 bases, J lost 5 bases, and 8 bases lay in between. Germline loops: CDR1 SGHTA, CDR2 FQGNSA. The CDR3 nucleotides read TGTGCCAGCAGTCGGCGGAACAATGAGCAGTTCTTC. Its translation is CASSRRNNEQFF.

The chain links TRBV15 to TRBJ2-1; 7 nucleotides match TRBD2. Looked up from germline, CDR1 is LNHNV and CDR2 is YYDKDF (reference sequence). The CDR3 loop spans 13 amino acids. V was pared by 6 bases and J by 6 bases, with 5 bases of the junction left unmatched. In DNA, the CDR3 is TGTGCCACCAGTGGCGGGAGTTTCAATGAGCAGTTCTTC. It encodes CATSGGSFNEQFF. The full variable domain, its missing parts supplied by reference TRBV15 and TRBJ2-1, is DAMVIQNPRYQVTQFGKPVTLSCSQTLNHNVMYWYQQKSSQAPKLLFHYYDKDFNNEADTPDNFQSRRPNTSFCFLDIRSPGLGDTAMYLCATSGGSFNEQFFGPGTRLTVL.

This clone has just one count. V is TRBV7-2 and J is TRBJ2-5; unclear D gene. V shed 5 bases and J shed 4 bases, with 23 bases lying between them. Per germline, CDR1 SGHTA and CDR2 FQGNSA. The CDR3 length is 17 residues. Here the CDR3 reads CASSVNTPVQPGETQYF. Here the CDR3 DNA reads TGTGCCAGCAGCGTCAACACTCCGGTCCAACCGGGAGAGACCCAGTACTTC.

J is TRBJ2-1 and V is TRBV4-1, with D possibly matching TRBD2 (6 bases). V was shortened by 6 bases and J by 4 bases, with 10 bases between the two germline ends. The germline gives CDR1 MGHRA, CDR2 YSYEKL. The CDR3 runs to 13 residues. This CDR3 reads CASRNSGYNEQFF. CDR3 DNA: TGCGCCAGCAGGAATAGCGGATACAATGAGCAGTTCTTC.

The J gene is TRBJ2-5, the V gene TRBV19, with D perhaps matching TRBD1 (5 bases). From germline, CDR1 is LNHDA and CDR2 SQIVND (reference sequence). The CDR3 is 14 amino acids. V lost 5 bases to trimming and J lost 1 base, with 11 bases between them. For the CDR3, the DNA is TGTGCCAGTAGTCCTGACAGCCTCCAAGAGACCCAGTACTTC. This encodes CASSPDSLQETQYF.

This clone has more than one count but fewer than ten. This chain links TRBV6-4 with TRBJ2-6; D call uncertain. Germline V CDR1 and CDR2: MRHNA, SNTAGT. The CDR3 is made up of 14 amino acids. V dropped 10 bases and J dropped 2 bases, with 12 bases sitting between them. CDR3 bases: TGTGCCACCGGGTCGTCCCCTGGGGCCAACGTCCTGACTTTC. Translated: CATGSSPGANVLTF.

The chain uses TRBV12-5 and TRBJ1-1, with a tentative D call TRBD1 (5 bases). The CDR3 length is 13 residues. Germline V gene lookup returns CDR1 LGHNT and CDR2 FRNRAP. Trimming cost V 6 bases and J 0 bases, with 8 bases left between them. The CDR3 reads CASGEGMNTEAFF. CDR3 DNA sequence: TGTGCTAGTGGGGAGGGGATGAACACTGAAGCTTTCTTT.

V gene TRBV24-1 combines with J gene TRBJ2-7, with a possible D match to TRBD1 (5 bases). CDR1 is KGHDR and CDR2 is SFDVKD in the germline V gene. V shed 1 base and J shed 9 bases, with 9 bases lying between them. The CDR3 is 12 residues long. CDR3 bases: TGTGCCACCAGTGATTTTAGGGGCGGGCAGTACTTC. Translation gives CATSDFRGGQYF.

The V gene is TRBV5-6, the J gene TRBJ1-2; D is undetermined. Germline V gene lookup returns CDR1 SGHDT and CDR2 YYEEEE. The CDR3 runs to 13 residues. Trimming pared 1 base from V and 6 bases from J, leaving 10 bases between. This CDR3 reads CASSLLLRDGYTF. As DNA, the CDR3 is TGTGCCAGCAGCTTGCTCTTGCGGGATGGCTACACCTTC.

CDR3 sequence: CASGLARSGEQYF. The CDR3 nucleotides read TGTGCCAGCGGACTAGCTCGGAGTGGCGAGCAGTACTTC. The chain has TRBV6-5 and TRBJ2-7, with TRBD2 matching over 8 bases. Per the germline V gene, CDR1 is MNHEY and CDR2 is SVGAGI. The CDR3 length is 13 residues. V was clipped by 8 bases and J by 6 bases; unmatched bases: 9.

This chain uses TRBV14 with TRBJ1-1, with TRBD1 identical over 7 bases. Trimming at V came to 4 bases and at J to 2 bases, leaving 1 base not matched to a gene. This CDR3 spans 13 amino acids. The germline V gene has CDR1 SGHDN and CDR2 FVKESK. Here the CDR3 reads CASSRQGNTEAFF. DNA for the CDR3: TGTGCCAGCAGCCGACAGGGAAACACTGAAGCTTTCTTT. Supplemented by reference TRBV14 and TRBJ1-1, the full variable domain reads EAGVTQFPSHSVIEKGQTVTLRCDPISGHDNLYWYRRVMGKEIKFLLHFVKESKQDESGMPNNRFLAERTGGTYSTLKVQPAELEDSGVYFCASSRQGNTEAFFGQGTRLTVV.

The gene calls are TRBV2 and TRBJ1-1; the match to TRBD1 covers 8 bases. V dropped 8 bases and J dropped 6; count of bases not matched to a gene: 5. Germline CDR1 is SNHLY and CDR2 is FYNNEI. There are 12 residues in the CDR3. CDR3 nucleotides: TGTGCCAGCTCACAGGGGGGCGCTGAAGCTTTCTTT. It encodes CASSQGGAEAFF.

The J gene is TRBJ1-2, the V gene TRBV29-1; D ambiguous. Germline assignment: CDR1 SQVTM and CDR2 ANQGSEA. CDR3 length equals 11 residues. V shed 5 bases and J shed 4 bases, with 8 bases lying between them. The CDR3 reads CSVLSAYGYTF. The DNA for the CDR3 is TGCAGCGTTCTCAGCGCCTATGGCTACACCTTC.

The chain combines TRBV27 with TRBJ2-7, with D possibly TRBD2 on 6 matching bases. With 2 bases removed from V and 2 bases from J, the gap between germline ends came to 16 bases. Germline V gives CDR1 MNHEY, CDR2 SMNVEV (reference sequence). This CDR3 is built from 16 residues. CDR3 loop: CASSLHGGAQTYEQYF. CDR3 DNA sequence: TGTGCCAGCAGTTTACACGGAGGGGCCCAAACCTACGAGCAGTACTTC.

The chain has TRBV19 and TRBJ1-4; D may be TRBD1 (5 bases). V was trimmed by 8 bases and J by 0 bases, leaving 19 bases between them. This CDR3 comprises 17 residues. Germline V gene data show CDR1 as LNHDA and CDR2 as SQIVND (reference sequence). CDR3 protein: CASRSDRDPATNEKLFF. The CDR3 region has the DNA TGTGCCAGTCGTTCCGACAGAGACCCTGCAACTAATGAAAAACTGTTTTTT. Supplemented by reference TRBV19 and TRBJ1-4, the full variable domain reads DGGITQSPKYLFRKEGQNVTLSCEQNLNHDAMYWYRQDPGQGLRLIYYSQIVNDFQKGDIAEGYSVSREKKESFPLTVTSAQKNPTAFYLCASRSDRDPATNEKLFFGSGTQLSVL.